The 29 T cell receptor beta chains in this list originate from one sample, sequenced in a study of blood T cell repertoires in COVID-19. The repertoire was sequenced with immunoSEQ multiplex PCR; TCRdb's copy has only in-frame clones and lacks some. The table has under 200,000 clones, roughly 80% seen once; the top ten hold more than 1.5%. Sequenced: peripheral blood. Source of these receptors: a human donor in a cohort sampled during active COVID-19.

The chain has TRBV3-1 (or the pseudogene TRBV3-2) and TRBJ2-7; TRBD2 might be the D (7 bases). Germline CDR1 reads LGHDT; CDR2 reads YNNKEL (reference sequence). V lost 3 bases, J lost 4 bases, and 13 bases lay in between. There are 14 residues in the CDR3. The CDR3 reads CASSQAGADYEQYF. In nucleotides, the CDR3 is TGTGCCAGCAGCCAGGCGGGGGCAGATTACGAGCAGTACTTC.

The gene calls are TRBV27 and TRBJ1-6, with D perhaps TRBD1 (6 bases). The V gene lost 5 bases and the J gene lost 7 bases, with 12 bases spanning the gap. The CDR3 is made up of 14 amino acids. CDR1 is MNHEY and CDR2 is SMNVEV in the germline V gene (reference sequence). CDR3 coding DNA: TGTGCCAGCAGTGGGGCAGGGGTCAATTCACCCCTCCACTTT. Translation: CASSGAGVNSPLHF.

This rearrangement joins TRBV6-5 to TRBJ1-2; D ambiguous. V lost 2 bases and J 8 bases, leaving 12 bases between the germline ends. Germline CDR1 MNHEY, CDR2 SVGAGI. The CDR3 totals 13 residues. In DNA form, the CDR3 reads TGTGCCAGCAGTTACGGCCGGGCGGGGGGCTACACCTTC. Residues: CASSYGRAGGYTF.

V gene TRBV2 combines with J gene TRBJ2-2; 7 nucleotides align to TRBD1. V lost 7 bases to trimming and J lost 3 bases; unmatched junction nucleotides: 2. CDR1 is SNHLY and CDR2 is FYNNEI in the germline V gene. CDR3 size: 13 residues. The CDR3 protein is CASKGTDTGELFF. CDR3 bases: TGTGCCAGCAAAGGGACAGACACCGGGGAGCTGTTTTTT.

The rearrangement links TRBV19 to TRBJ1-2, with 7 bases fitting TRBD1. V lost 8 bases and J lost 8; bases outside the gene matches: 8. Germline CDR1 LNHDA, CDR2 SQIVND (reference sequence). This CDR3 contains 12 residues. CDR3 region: CASLDRVVGYTF. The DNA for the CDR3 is TGTGCCAGTCTAGACAGGGTAGTCGGCTACACCTTC.

CDR3 in DNA: TGTGCCAGCAGCTTGGATCTGGGGCAGGGGACCTACGAGCAGTACTTC. Translation gives CASSLDLGQGTYEQYF. The chain has TRBV5-4 and TRBJ2-7; TRBD1 might be the D (6 bases). The CDR3 has 16 residues. Trimming took off 0 bases at V and 2 bases at J, with 15 bases between the two ends. Germline V CDR1 and CDR2: SGHNT, YYREEE (reference sequence).

CDR3 in DNA: TGTGCCGCCGGTGATAGCAATCAGCCCCAGCATTTT. Residues: CAAGDSNQPQHF. This chain connects TRBV19 to TRBJ1-5; D gene uncertain. With 11 bases removed from V and 0 bases from J, the gap between germline ends came to 8 bases. The CDR3 sequence is 12 residues long. Germline V gene data show CDR1 as LNHDA and CDR2 as SQIVND (reference sequence).

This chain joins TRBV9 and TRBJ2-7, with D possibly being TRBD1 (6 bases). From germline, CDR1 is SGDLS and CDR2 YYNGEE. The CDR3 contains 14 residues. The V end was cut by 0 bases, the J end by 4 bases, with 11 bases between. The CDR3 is CASSVGQGWYEQYF. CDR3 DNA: TGTGCCAGCAGCGTAGGTCAGGGGTGGTACGAGCAGTACTTC.

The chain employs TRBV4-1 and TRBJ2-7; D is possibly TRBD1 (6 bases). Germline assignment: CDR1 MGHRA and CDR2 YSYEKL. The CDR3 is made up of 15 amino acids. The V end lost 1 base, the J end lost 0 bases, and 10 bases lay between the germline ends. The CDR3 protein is CASSQAGQNSYEQYF. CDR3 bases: TGCGCCAGCAGCCAAGCCGGACAGAACTCCTACGAGCAGTACTTC.

The CDR3 loop reads CASSQDPFSNQPQHF. CDR3 coding DNA: TGCGCCAGCAGCCAAGATCCCTTTAGCAATCAGCCCCAGCATTTT. V and J are TRBV4-1 and TRBJ1-5; no clear D gene. The germline CDR1 and CDR2 sequences are MGHRA and YSYEKL. The V and J ends lost 0 bases and 0 bases respectively, with 6 bases between them. The CDR3 length is 15 residues.

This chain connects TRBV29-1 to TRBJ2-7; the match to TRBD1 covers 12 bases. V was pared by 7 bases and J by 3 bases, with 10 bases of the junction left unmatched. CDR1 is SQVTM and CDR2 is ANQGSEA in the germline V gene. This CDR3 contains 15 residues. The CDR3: CSGTLGTGGGYEQYF. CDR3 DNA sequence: TGCAGCGGCACCCTCGGGACAGGGGGCGGCTACGAGCAGTACTTC.

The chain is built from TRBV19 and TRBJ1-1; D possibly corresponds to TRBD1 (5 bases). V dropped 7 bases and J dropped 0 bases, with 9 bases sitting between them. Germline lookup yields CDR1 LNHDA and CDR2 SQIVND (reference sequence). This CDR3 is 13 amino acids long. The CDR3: CASTGRVNTEAFF. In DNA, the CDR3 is TGTGCCAGTACGGGCAGGGTGAACACTGAAGCTTTCTTT.

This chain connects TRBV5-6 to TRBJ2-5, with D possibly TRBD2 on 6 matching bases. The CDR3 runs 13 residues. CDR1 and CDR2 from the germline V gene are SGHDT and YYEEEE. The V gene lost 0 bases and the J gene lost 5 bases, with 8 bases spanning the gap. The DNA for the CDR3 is TGTGCCAGCAGCTTGGCCAGCGGGGAGACCCAGTACTTC. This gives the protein CASSLASGETQYF.

The CDR3 bases are TGTGCCAGCAGCCAATCGCAGGGGGCTAGGGATGGCTACACCTTC. It translates to CASSQSQGARDGYTF. The J gene is TRBJ1-2, the V gene TRBV27; 8 bases map to TRBD1. The CDR3 loop spans 15 amino acids. Looked up from germline, CDR1 is MNHEY and CDR2 is SMNVEV (reference sequence). With 6 bases clipped from V and 6 bases from J, the junction kept 12 bases outside the gene matches.

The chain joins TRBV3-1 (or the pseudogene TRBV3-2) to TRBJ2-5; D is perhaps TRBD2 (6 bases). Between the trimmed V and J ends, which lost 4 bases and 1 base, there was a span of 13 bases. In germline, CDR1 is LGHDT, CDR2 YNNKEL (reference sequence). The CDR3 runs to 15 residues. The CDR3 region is CASSLRKTSQETQYF. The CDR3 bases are TGTGCCAGCAGCCTAAGGAAGACTAGCCAAGAGACCCAGTACTTC.

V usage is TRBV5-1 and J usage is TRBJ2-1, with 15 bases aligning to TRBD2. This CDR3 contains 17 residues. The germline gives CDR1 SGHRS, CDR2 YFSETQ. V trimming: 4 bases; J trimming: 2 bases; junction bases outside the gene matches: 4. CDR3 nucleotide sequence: TGCGCCAGCAGCGCCTGGACTAGCGGGGGGGCCTACAATGAGCAGTTCTTC. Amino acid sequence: CASSAWTSGGAYNEQFF.

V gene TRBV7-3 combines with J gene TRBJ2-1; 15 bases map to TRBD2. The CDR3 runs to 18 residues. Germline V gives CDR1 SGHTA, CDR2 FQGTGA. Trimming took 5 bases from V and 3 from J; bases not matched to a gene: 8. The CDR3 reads CASSAIRTSGRVYNEQFF. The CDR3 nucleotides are TGTGCCAGCAGCGCAATCCGGACTAGCGGGAGGGTCTACAATGAGCAGTTCTTC.

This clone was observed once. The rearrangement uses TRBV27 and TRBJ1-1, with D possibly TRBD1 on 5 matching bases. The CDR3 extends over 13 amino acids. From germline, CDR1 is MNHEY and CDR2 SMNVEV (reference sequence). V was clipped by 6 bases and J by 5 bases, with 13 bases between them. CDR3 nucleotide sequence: TGTGCCAGCAGCCGGAACAGGTTTACTGAAGCTTTCTTT. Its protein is CASSRNRFTEAFF.

CDR3 coding DNA: TGTGCCAGCAGTCACGGGCACAGGGGGTTAAACACCATATATTTT. This encodes CASSHGHRGLNTIYF. V usage is TRBV14 and J usage is TRBJ1-3; 8 bases align to TRBD1. The CDR3 length is 15 residues. The V and J ends lost 6 bases and 6 bases, in that order; junction bases with no gene match: 10. Germline CDR1 reads SGHDN; CDR2 reads FVKESK. Complete variable domain (other parts from reference TRBV14 and TRBJ1-3): EAGVTQFPSHSVIEKGQTVTLRCDPISGHDNLYWYRRVMGKEIKFLLHFVKESKQDESGMPNNRFLAERTGGTYSTLKVQPAELEDSGVYFCASSHGHRGLNTIYFGEGSWLTVV.

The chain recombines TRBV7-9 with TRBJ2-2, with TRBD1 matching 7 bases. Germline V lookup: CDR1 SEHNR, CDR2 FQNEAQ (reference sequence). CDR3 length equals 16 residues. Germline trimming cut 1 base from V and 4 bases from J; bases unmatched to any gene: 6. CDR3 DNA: TGTGCCAGCAGCTTAGGCGACAGGGCGAGCACCGGGGAGCTGTTTTTT. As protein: CASSLGDRASTGELFF.

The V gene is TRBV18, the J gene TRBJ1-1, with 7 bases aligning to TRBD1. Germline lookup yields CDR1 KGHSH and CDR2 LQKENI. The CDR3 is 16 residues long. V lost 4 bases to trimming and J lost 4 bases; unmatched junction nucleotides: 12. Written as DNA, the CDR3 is TGTGCCAGCTCACGCGACCTGACAGGGAGCGGCACTGAAGCTTTCTTT. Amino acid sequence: CASSRDLTGSGTEAFF.

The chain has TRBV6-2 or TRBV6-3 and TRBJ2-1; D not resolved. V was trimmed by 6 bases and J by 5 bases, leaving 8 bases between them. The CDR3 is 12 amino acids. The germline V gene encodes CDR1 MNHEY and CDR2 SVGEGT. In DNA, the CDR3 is TGTGCCAGCAGCCAGTACAACAATGAGCAGTTCTTC. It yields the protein CASSQYNNEQFF.

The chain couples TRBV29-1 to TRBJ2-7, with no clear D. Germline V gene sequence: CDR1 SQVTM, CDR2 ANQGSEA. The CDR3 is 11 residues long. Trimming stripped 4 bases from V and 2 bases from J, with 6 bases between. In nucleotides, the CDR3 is TGCAGCGTTGTTCAGACCTACGAGCAGTACTTC. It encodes CSVVQTYEQYF.

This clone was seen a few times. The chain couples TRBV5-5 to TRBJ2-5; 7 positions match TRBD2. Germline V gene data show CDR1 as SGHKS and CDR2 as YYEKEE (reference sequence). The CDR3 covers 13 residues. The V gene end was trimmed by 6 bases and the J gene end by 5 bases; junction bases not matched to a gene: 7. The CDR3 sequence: CASTRRGGETQYF. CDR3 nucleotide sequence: TGTGCCAGCACCCGGAGGGGAGGGGAGACCCAGTACTTC.

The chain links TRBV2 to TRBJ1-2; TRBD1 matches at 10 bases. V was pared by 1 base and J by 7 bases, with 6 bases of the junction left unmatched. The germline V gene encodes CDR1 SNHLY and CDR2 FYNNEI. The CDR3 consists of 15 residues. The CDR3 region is CASSEGRTGGSGYTF. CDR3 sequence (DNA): TGTGCCAGCAGTGAAGGGAGGACAGGGGGATCTGGCTACACCTTC.

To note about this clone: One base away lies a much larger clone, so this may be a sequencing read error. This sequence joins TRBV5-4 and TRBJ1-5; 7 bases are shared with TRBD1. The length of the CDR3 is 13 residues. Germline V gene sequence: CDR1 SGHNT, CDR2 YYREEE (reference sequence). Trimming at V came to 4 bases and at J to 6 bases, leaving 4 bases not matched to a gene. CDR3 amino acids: CASSRQGGQPQHF. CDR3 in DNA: TGTGCCAGCAGCCGACAGGGTGGTCAGCCCCAGCATTTT.

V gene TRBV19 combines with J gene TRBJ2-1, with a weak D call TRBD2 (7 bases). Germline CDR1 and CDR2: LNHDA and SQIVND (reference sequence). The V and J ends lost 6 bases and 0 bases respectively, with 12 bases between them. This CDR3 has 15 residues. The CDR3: CASRTGGSSYNEQFF. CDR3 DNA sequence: TGTGCCAGTAGGACAGGCGGGAGCTCCTACAATGAGCAGTTCTTC.

Written as DNA, the CDR3 is TGTGCCAGCAGTTACTATAGCGTGGGAGCGAATTACGAGCAGTACTTC. Translating it yields CASSYYSVGANYEQYF. This chain connects TRBV6-5 to TRBJ2-7, with D possibly being TRBD2 (5 bases). Germline assignment: CDR1 MNHEY and CDR2 SVGAGI. Trimming shortened V by 1 base and J by 4 bases, and 17 bases separated the two germline ends. There are 16 residues in the CDR3.

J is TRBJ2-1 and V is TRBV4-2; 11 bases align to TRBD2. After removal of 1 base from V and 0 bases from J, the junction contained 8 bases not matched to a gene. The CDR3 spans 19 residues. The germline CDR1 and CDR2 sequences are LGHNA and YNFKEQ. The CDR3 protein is CASSQAASGGSSSYNEQFF. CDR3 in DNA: TGTGCCAGCAGCCAAGCGGCTAGCGGGGGGTCAAGCTCCTACAATGAGCAGTTCTTC.